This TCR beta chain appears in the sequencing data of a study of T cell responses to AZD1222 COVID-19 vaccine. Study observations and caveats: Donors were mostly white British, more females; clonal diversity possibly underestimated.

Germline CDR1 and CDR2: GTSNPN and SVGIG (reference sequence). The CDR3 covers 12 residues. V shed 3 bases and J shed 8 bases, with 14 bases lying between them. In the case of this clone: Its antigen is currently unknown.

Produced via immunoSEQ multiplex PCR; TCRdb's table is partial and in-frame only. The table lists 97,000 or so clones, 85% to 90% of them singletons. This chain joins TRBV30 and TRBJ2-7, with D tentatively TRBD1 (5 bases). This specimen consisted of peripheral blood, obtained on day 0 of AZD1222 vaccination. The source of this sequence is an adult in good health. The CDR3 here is CAWSLGVSQQYF. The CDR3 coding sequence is TGTGCCTGGAGCCTAGGGGTCTCCCAGCAGTACTTC.